What follows describes a single T cell receptor beta chain. No antigen is known for it. TCR beta rearrangements were amplified from peripheral blood genomic DNA. The CDR3 length is 16 residues. Losses at the gene ends were 4 bases for V and 2 bases for J; bases not matched to a gene: 9. The germline V gene encodes CDR1 LNHDA and CDR2 SQIVND (reference sequence). TRB rearrangements spanning V, D and J were amplified using mixed TRB-A/B primers. TCRdb used MiXCR to reprocess the multiplex PCR reads, holding one entry per CDR3 protein. The repertoire includes approximately 20,000 distinct CDR3 sequences, around 38% of them detected once, and approximately 17% sits in the top ten. The source of the sample is a study of T cell repertoires in aging, cancer and after chemotherapy. Study observations and caveats: These repertoire data do not allow conclusions about immunological memory after chemotherapy. In healthy donors, age-related TCR diversity loss mainly reflected lost richness. Median generation probability rose over the chemotherapy interval in each cancer cohort, suggesting rebound thymic output.

Specimen: blood. This TCR came from a human donor with a solid tumor. The rearrangement links TRBV19 to TRBJ2-7, with 9 nucleotides matching TRBD1. CDR3 residues: CASSRARDREAYEQYF. The CDR3 DNA follows: TGTGCCAGTAGTAGAGCGCGGGACAGGGAGGCCTACGAGCAGTACTTC.